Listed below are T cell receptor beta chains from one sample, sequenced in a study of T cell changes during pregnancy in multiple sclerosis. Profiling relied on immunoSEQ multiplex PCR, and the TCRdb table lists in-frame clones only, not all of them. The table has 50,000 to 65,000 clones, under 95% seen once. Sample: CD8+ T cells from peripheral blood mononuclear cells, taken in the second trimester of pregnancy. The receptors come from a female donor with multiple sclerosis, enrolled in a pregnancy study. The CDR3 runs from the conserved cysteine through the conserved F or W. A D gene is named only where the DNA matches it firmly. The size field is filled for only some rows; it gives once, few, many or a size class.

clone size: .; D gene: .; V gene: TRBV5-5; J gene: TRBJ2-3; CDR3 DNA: TGTGCCAGCAGCTTGGCCGTGGGGGACACCTACACAGATACGCAGTATTTT; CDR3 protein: CASSLAVGDTYTDTQYF
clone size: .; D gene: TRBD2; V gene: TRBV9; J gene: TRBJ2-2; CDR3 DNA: TGTGCCAGCAGCGTAGCCTCCCCGGGGACTAGCGGGAGTCGTAACACCGGGGAGCTGTTTTTT; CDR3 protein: CASSVASPGTSGSRNTGELFF
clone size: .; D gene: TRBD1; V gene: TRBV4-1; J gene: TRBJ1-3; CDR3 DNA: TGCGCCAGCAGCCAAGATAAGATAGGGACAGGGGGCAGGAACACCATATATTTT; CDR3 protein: CASSQDKIGTGGRNTIYF
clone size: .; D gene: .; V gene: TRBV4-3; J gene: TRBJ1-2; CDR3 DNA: TGCGCCAGCAGCCAAGCGAGACAGGCCAACTATGGCTACACCTTC; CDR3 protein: CASSQARQANYGYTF
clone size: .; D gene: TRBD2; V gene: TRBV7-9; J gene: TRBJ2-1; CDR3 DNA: TGTGCCAGCGGAAGAGCGGGAGGGCGTAATGAGCAGTTCTTC; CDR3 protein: CASGRAGGRNEQFF
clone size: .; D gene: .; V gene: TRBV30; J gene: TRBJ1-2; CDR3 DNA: TGTGCCTGGACCCCCGGACACCTGGCTAACTATGGCTACACCTTC; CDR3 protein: CAWTPGHLANYGYTF
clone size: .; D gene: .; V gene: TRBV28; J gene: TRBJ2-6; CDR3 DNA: TGTGCCAGCAGTTTACTGAGCAGGGTGGACGCTGGGGCCAACGTCCTGACTTTC; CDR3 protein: CASSLLSRVDAGANVLTF
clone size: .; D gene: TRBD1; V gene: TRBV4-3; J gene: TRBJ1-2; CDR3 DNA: TGCGCCAGCAGCCAGGAAGATGGGACAGACGAGAAAAATCGGTATGGCTACACCTTC; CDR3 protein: CASSQEDGTDEKNRYGYTF
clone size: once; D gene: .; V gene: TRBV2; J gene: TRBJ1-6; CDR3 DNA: TGTGCCAGCAGTGATTTTGAGGTCAGCTCACCCCTCCACTTT; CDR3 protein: CASSDFEVSSPLHF
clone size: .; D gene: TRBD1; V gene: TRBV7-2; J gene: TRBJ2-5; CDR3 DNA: TGTGCCAGCAGCTTGGGGGGACAGGGGCAAGAGACCCAGTACTTC; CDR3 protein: CASSLGGQGQETQYF
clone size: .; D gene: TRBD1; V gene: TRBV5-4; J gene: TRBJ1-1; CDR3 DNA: TGTGCCAGCAGCCTCGGGACAGGGGGCTTCGGCACTGAAGCTTTCTTT; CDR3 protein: CASSLGTGGFGTEAFF
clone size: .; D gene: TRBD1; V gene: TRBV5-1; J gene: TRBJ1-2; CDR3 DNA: TGCGCCAGCAGCGAAACCGGGACAGGACCGTATGGCTACACCTTC; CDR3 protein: CASSETGTGPYGYTF
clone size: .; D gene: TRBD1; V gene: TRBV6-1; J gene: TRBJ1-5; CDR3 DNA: TGTGCCAGCAGTGCCCAAGGGGGACAGCCAGCCCCCAATCAGCCCCAGCATTTT; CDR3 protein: CASSAQGGQPAPNQPQHF
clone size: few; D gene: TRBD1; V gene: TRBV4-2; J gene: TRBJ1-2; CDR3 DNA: TGTGCCAGCAGCCAGGACCCGGGACAGGTCTTCTATGGCTACACCTTC; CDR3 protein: CASSQDPGQVFYGYTF
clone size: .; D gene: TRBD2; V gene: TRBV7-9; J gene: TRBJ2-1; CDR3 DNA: TGTGCCAGCAGCTTAGGTGGACTAGCGGGAGGGAATGAGCAGTTCTTC; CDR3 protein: CASSLGGLAGGNEQFF
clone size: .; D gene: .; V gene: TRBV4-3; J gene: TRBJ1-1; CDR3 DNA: TGCGCCAGCAGCGCCACCAGGGTACAGAACACTGAAGCTTTCTTT; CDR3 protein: CASSATRVQNTEAFF